This entry lists 15 T cell receptor beta chains sequenced from one sample in a study of blood T cells in healthy people across ages. PCR was performed a second time for roughly 6 to 12 cycles using a sample-barcoded 5' primer and a J-beta primer mix. TCRdb ran MiXCR on the 5' RACE reads and lists one entry per CDR3 protein. The sample consists of 1.5 million to 2 million distinct CDR3 sequences, about two fifths of them appearing once. The sample consisted of blood. The source is a human donor in good health.

The chain recombines TRBV20-1 with TRBJ2-2, with a possible D match to TRBD1 (6 bases). Trimming took off 0 bases at V and 5 bases at J, with 19 bases between the two ends. CDR3 size: 17 residues. Germline lookup yields CDR1 DFQATT and CDR2 SNEGSKA (reference sequence). CDR3 in DNA: TGCAGTGCTAGAGATCTGAGGGTAAACAGGGAAACCGGGGAGCTGTTTTTT. This sequence encodes CSARDLRVNRETGELFF.

The chain combines TRBV2 with TRBJ2-7; D may be TRBD1 (7 bases). The V and J ends lost 7 bases and 1 base respectively, with 14 bases between them. Germline V gene lookup returns CDR1 SNHLY and CDR2 FYNNEI. This CDR3 region has 14 residues. CDR3: CASKKQGRSYEQYF. The CDR3 DNA reads TGTGCCAGCAAGAAACAGGGGAGGTCCTACGAGCAGTACTTC.

CDR3 sequence reads: CASSQESYTEAFF. The CDR3 nucleotides read TGTGCCAGCAGCCAAGAAAGTTACACTGAAGCTTTCTTT. The V and J genes are TRBV4-2 and TRBJ1-1; D not certain. The CDR3 totals 13 residues. Looked up from germline, CDR1 is LGHNA and CDR2 is YNFKEQ. With 0 bases removed from V and 3 bases from J, the gap between germline ends came to 5 bases.

The genes are TRBV12-3 or TRBV12-4 and TRBJ2-1; no clear D gene. V was shortened by 4 bases and J by 9 bases, with 16 bases between the two germline ends. CDR3 size: 14 residues. The DNA for the CDR3 is TGTGCCAGCAGTTCGCCCGTTTTAGTTCGTGAGCAGTTCTTC. Translation gives CASSSPVLVREQFF.

V usage is TRBV6-6 and J usage is TRBJ1-1; D is uncertain. Trimming took 7 bases from V and 2 from J, leaving 11 bases between them. The CDR3 length is 13 residues. CDR1 and CDR2 from the germline V gene are MNHNY and SVGAGI (reference sequence). CDR3 nucleotide sequence: TGTGCCAGCACGATGGGCCAAAACACTGAAGCTTTCTTT. It codes for CASTMGQNTEAFF.

The rearrangement links TRBV11-2 to TRBJ2-2; D unclear. V lost 1 base and J 3 bases, leaving 6 bases between the germline ends. The CDR3 has 14 residues. The germline V gene encodes CDR1 SGHAT and CDR2 FQNNGV. CDR3 amino acids: CASSLATYTGELFF. DNA of the CDR3: TGTGCCAGCAGCTTAGCCACCTACACCGGGGAGCTGTTTTTT.

This chain links TRBV20-1 with TRBJ2-4; 7 nucleotides line up with TRBD1. The J call may be incorrect, as the DNA end agrees better with TRBJ2-7. Germline assignment: CDR1 DFQATT and CDR2 SNEGSKA (reference sequence). The CDR3 is made up of 15 amino acids. CDR3 residues: CSAINRDRVSYEQYF. The CDR3 DNA reads as TGCAGTGCGATAAACCGAGACAGGGTTTCCTACGAGCAGTACTTC.

The chain has TRBV7-2 and TRBJ2-5; TRBD2 might be the D (7 bases). Germline V gene lookup returns CDR1 SGHTA and CDR2 FQGNSA. This CDR3 has 16 residues. Trimming stripped 1 base from V and 1 base from J, with 13 bases between. The CDR3 loop reads CASSLVFRGAQETQYF. As DNA, the CDR3 is TGTGCCAGCAGCTTAGTTTTTCGGGGGGCCCAAGAGACCCAGTACTTC. Full variable domain (outside the CDR3, taken from reference TRBV7-2 and TRBJ2-5): GAGVSQSPSNKVTEKGKDVELRCDPISGHTALYWYRQSLGQGLEFLIYFQGNSAPDKSGLPSDRFSAERTGGSVSTLTIQRTQQEDSAVYLCASSLVFRGAQETQYFGPGTRLLVL.

The chain joins TRBV6-2 or TRBV6-3 to TRBJ2-7; D possibly corresponds to TRBD2 (5 bases). The length of the CDR3 is 13 residues. Germline CDR1 is MNHEY and CDR2 is SVGEGT. The V end lost 3 bases, the J end lost 3 bases, and 9 bases lay between the germline ends. In nucleotides, the CDR3 is TGTGCCAGCAGTTATGGGAGATTCTACGAGCAGTACTTC. As protein: CASSYGRFYEQYF.

This clonotype was recorded at least ten times. This chain connects TRBV29-1 to TRBJ2-6, with unresolved D. The CDR3 runs 13 residues. Germline CDR1 SQVTM, CDR2 ANQGSEA. Trimming removed 5 bases at V and 0 bases at J, with 5 bases between. CDR3: CSVQSSGANVLTF. In nucleotides, the CDR3 is TGCAGCGTTCAAAGCTCTGGGGCCAACGTCCTGACTTTC.

About this clonotype itself: Without the conserved terminal phenylalanine or tryptophan, this CDR3 likely stems from a read error. The chain is built from TRBV24-1 and TRBJ1-2, with D unresolved. Trimming stripped 3 bases from V and 1 base from J, with 5 bases between. CDR1 is KGHDR and CDR2 is SFDVKD in the germline V gene. The CDR3 covers 13 residues. In DNA, the CDR3 is TGTGCCACCAGTGATCCAGATAACTATGGCTACACCTTA. Its translation is CATSDPDNYGYTL.

Turning to this clonotype: The junction departs from the called germline gene at one end, perhaps through a read error. The chain employs TRBV7-7 and TRBJ2-1; 7 bases are a match to TRBD1. The CDR3 is 16 amino acids. Germline V gene lookup returns CDR1 SSHAT and CDR2 FNYEAQ (reference sequence). In nucleotides, the CDR3 is TGTGCTAGCAGCCCTCGAGGGACAGTATCCTACAATGAGCAGTTCTTC. Amino acid sequence: CASSPRGTVSYNEQFF.

This chain connects TRBV2 to TRBJ2-1, with 9 bases lining up with TRBD1. V was pared by 6 bases and J by 7 bases, with 16 bases of the junction left unmatched. CDR1 is SNHLY, CDR2 FYNNEI, per germline. The CDR3 totals 17 residues. DNA for the CDR3: TGTGCCAGCAGGGTTCCCTTGGACAGGGGTCGTGAGAATGAGCAGTTCTTC. Amino acid sequence: CASRVPLDRGRENEQFF.

V gene TRBV6-5 combines with J gene TRBJ2-1, with D possibly being TRBD2 (6 bases). The CDR3 sequence is 16 residues long. CDR1 and CDR2 from the germline V gene are MNHEY and SVGAGI. The ends were cut back, 0 bases at V and 4 bases at J, with 13 bases in the middle. The CDR3 reads CASSYSSGERYNEQFF. The CDR3 nucleotides read TGTGCCAGCAGTTACTCGTCGGGAGAAAGATACAATGAGCAGTTCTTC.

The chain is built from TRBV12-3 or TRBV12-4 and TRBJ1-2; D call uncertain. The CDR3 contains 13 residues. V dropped 3 bases and J dropped 7 bases, with 12 bases sitting between them. The CDR3 region has the DNA TGTGCCAGCAGTTTGGGCAACTTTGGTGGCTACACCTTC. Translating gives CASSLGNFGGYTF.